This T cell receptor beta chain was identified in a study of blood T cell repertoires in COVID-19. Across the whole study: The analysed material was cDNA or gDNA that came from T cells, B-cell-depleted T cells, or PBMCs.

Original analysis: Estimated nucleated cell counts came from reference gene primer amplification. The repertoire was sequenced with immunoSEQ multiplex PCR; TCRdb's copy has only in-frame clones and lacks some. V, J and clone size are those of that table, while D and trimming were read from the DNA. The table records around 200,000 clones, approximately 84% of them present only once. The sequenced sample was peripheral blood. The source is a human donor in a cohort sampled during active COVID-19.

The CDR3 is CASSSWGGNEKLFF. CDR3 bases: TGTGCCAGCAGTTCCTGGGGCGGTAATGAAAAACTGTTTTTT. The rearrangement uses TRBV6-2 or TRBV6-3 and TRBJ1-4, with D maybe TRBD1 (5 bases). The CDR3 has 14 amino acids. Germline CDR1 reads MNHEY; CDR2 reads SVGEGT. Trimming shortened V by 4 bases and J by 4 bases, and 10 bases separated the two germline ends.